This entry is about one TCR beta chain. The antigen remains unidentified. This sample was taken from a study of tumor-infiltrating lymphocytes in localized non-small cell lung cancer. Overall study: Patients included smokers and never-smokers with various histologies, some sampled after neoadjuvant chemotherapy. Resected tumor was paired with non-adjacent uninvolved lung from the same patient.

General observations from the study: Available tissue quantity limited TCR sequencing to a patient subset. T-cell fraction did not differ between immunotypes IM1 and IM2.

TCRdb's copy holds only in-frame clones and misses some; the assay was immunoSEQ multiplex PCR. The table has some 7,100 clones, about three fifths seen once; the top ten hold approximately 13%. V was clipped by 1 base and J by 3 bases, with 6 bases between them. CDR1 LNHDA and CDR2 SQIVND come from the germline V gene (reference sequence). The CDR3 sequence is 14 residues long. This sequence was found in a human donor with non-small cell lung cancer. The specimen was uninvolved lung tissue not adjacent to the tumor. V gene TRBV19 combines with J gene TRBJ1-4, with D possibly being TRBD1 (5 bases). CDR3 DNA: TGTGCCAGTAGTATAGGGGGCCCTAATGAAAAACTGTTTTTT. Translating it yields CASSIGGPNEKLFF.